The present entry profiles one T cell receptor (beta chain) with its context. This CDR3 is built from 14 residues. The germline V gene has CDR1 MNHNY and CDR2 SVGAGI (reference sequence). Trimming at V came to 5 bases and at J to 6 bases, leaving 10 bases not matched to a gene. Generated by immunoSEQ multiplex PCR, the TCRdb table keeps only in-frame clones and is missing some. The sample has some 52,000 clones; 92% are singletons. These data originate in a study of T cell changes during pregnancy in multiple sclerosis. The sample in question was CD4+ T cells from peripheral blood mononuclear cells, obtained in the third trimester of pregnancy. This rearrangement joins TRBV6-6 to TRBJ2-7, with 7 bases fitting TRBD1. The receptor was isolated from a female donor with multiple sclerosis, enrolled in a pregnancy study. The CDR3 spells CASSGDRVEIEQYF. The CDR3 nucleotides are TGTGCCAGCAGTGGAGACAGGGTGGAGATCGAGCAGTACTTC.